The next 27 T cell receptor beta chains were all read from a single sample in a study of CD8 T cells in ankylosing spondylitis. Study-wide findings and caveats: There was a TCR beta motif, made of eight highly homologous variants, that appeared characteristic of ankylosing spondylitis blood.

Their antigen targets remain unknown. TCRdb reprocessed the 5' RACE reads via MiXCR and lists one record per CDR3 protein. The table records around 390,000 distinct CDR3 sequences, 20% to 25% of them present only once. Sample: blood, either unsorted or a sorted T cell fraction (not recorded which). Receptors were obtained from a male donor with ankylosing spondylitis.

This clonotype was picked up many times. The rearrangement joins TRBV7-8 to TRBJ1-5; D gene ambiguous. Trimming removed 0 bases from V and 6 bases from J, with 12 bases in between. This CDR3 spans 15 amino acids. Germline V lookup: CDR1 SGHVS, CDR2 FQNEAQ. CDR3: CASSLAGVVSQPQHF. The CDR3 DNA sequence: TGTGCCAGCAGCTTAGCCGGGGTAGTGAGTCAGCCCCAGCATTTT.

This clonotype was counted ten times or more. The V and J genes are TRBV29-1 and TRBJ2-3; 8 bases are a match to TRBD2. The CDR3 is made up of 13 amino acids. After removal of 7 bases from V and 2 bases from J, the junction contained 5 bases not matched to a gene. CDR1 and CDR2 from the germline V gene are SQVTM and ANQGSEA. The CDR3 spells CSELAGTTDTQYF. The DNA for the CDR3 is TGCAGCGAGTTAGCGGGGACCACAGATACGCAGTATTTT.

CDR3 loop: CASSLKGGVDETQYF. The DNA of the CDR3 is TGTGCCAGCAGCTTAAAGGGGGGGGTGGATGAGACCCAGTACTTC. This chain links TRBV7-3 with TRBJ2-5, with a tentative D call TRBD2 (7 bases). In germline, CDR1 is SGHTA, CDR2 FQGTGA. V was cut by 1 base and J by 5 bases, with 14 bases left in between. The CDR3 has 15 amino acids.

This clonotype was seen more than once but under ten times. The V and J genes are TRBV9 and TRBJ1-6; 8 nucleotides match TRBD1. This CDR3 has 14 amino acids. Per the germline V gene, CDR1 is SGDLS and CDR2 is YYNGEE. The J segment lost 13 bases and the V segment lost 3 bases, leaving 9 bases of the junction unmatched. The CDR3, as DNA: TGTGCCAGCAGCGCACGGGACAGGCTGACTCCCCTCCACTTT. Residues: CASSARDRLTPLHF.

The sample holds a few counts of this clonotype. J is TRBJ2-2 and V is TRBV11-3; possibly TRBD1 for D (5 bases). V dropped 1 base and J dropped 6 bases, with 9 bases sitting between them. The germline CDR1 and CDR2 sequences are SGHNT and YENEEA. This CDR3 comprises 14 residues. CDR3: CASSLVREAGELFF. CDR3 DNA: TGTGCCAGCAGCTTAGTCAGGGAAGCCGGGGAGCTGTTTTTT.

This clonotype was observed a handful of times. V and J are TRBV30 and TRBJ2-7, with D possibly TRBD1 on 6 matching bases. The CDR3 loop spans 13 amino acids. V was pared by 0 bases and J by 5 bases, with 11 bases between. CDR1 is GTSNPN, CDR2 SVGIG, per germline (reference sequence). The CDR3 bases are TGTGCCTGGAGTGTACTCAGGGGCCACGAGCAGTACTTC. The encoded protein is CAWSVLRGHEQYF.

This clonotype has a handful of counts. The rearrangement uses TRBV7-9 and TRBJ2-5; a possible D gene is TRBD2 (6 bases). V was trimmed by 5 bases and J by 4 bases, leaving 20 bases between them. Germline CDR1 is SEHNR and CDR2 is FQNEAQ (reference sequence). The CDR3 has 16 amino acids. CDR3 in DNA: TGTGCCAGCAGCCCCCGGGGCGGGATAGGAGGAGAGACCCAGTACTTC. Translation gives CASSPRGGIGGETQYF.

This sequence joins TRBV28 and TRBJ1-3; 8 bases are shared with TRBD1. The junction had 5 bases not matched to a gene; V was cut back by 1 base and J by 6 bases. CDR3 length: 15 residues. Germline-derived CDR1 and CDR2 are MDHEN and SYDVKM. CDR3 amino acids: CASSLLGTGENTIYF. CDR3 DNA sequence: TGTGCCAGCAGTTTATTGGGGACAGGAGAAAACACCATATATTTT. The entire variable domain, with the rest obtained from reference TRBV28 and TRBJ1-3, is as follows: DVKVTQSSRYLVKRTGEKVFLECVQDMDHENMFWYRQDPGLGLRLIYFSYDVKMKEKGDIPEGYSVSREKKERFSLILESASTNQTSMYLCASSLLGTGENTIYFGEGSWLTVV.

The V and J genes are TRBV29-1 and TRBJ2-3; 11 nucleotides agree with TRBD2. V lost 1 base, J lost 1 base, and 4 bases stayed unmatched. The CDR3 consists of 16 residues. CDR1 is SQVTM, CDR2 ANQGSEA, per germline. CDR3 DNA sequence: TGCAGCGTTGAAGCTGGGACTAGCGGAGGCACAGATACGCAGTATTTT. It encodes CSVEAGTSGGTDTQYF.

This clonotype has a count of ten or more. The gene calls are TRBV4-3 and TRBJ1-5, with a possible D match to TRBD1 (5 bases). This CDR3 spans 15 amino acids. Trimming removed 0 bases from V and 7 bases from J, with 13 bases in between. CDR1 is LGHNA and CDR2 is YSLEER in the germline V gene. For the CDR3, the DNA is TGCGCCAGCAGCCAAGATGGGGGGGAGGGCCAGCCCCAGCATTTT. It specifies CASSQDGGEGQPQHF.

The chain is built from TRBV20-1 and TRBJ1-2; D gene ambiguous. V lost 2 bases to trimming and J lost 4 bases, with 14 bases between them. The CDR3 extends over 14 amino acids. Germline V CDR1 and CDR2: DFQATT, SNEGSKA (reference sequence). The CDR3 sequence is CSARRSGGFYGYTF. The CDR3 nucleotides are TGCAGTGCTAGAAGGAGTGGTGGCTTCTATGGCTACACCTTC.

The rearrangement links TRBV20-1 to TRBJ2-1, with a possible D match to TRBD2 (6 bases). The CDR3 has 13 residues. The germline V gene encodes CDR1 DFQATT and CDR2 SNEGSKA (reference sequence). In DNA, the CDR3 is TGCGGAATCGTAGCGGTGTTCGGGAATGAGCAGTTCTTC. Its protein is CGIVAVFGNEQFF.

The V gene is TRBV24-1, the J gene TRBJ1-5; TRBD1 might be the D (5 bases). This CDR3 has 14 residues. From germline, CDR1 is KGHDR and CDR2 SFDVKD. The V end was cut by 4 bases, the J end by 7 bases, with 13 bases between. CDR3 DNA: TGTGCCACCAGTGAGGGGGGGACCCGGCAGCCCCAGCATTTT. Protein: CATSEGGTRQPQHF.

V usage is TRBV7-2 and J usage is TRBJ2-7; D is unclear. CDR1 is SGHTA and CDR2 is FQGNSA in the germline V gene. V was clipped by 2 bases and J by 3 bases, with 11 bases between them. CDR3 length: 14 amino acids. The CDR3 sequence: CASSLRPDLYEQYF. CDR3 nucleotide sequence: TGTGCCAGCAGCTTAAGGCCGGATCTCTACGAGCAGTACTTC.

Ten or more counts support this clonotype. The rearrangement uses TRBV5-1 and TRBJ2-2; D tentatively fits TRBD1 or TRBD2 (5 bases each). Germline assignment: CDR1 SGHRS and CDR2 YFSETQ. V was cut by 4 bases and J by 0 bases, with 13 bases left in between. There are 16 residues in the CDR3. The CDR3 DNA is TGCGCCAGCAGCGGGGACGGAAACGCGAACACCGGGGAGCTGTTTTTT. Translating gives CASSGDGNANTGELFF. Looking up the rest from reference TRBV5-1 and TRBJ2-2 gives the full variable domain: KAGVTQTPRYLIKTRGQQVTLSCSPISGHRSVSWYQQTPGQGLQFLFEYFSETQRNKGNFPGRFSGRQFSNSRSEMNVSTLELGDSALYLCASSGDGNANTGELFFGEGSRLTVL.

This rearrangement joins TRBV11-2 to TRBJ2-2; no reliable D call. The CDR3 totals 14 residues. The germline CDR1 and CDR2 sequences are SGHAT and FQNNGV. V lost 5 bases and J 1 base, leaving 8 bases between the germline ends. CDR3 bases: TGTGCCAGCAGCCTCGTGTTGAACACCGGGGAGCTGTTTTTT. Its protein product is CASSLVLNTGELFF.

This chain uses TRBV4-1 with TRBJ1-1, with a tentative D call TRBD1 (6 bases). The CDR3 is made up of 13 amino acids. CDR1 and CDR2 from the germline V gene are MGHRA and YSYEKL. The V and J ends lost 1 base and 7 bases respectively, with 10 bases between them. The CDR3 nucleotides read TGCGCCAGCAGCCAAGGGCTACAGGGTGAAGCTTTCTTT. It translates to CASSQGLQGEAFF.

The chain carries TRBV6-4 and TRBJ1-5; D gene unclear. The CDR3 is made up of 13 amino acids. Trimming pared 4 bases from V and 7 bases from J, leaving 11 bases between. Germline lookup yields CDR1 MRHNA and CDR2 SNTAGT. Written as DNA, the CDR3 is TGTGCCAGCAGTGTTGAGGGTGGGCAGCCCCAGCATTTT. Protein product: CASSVEGGQPQHF.

This clonotype was observed many times. This chain joins TRBV5-1 and TRBJ2-1, with D uncertain. CDR1 is SGHRS, CDR2 YFSETQ, per germline. This CDR3 is built from 12 residues. Trimming pared 4 bases from V and 10 bases from J, leaving 12 bases between. For the CDR3, the DNA is TGCGCCAGCAGCATAACAAGTGTAGAGCAGTTCTTC. Translating it yields CASSITSVEQFF.

This chain joins TRBV5-1 and TRBJ2-7, with 8 bases lining up with TRBD2. The V and J ends lost 4 bases and 6 bases, in that order; junction bases with no gene match: 12. Germline CDR1 reads SGHRS; CDR2 reads YFSETQ. The CDR3 loop spans 15 amino acids. The CDR3 reads CASSRVAGNRAEQYF. Here the CDR3 DNA reads TGCGCCAGCAGCCGAGTAGCGGGAAACCGAGCCGAGCAGTACTTC. Using reference TRBV5-1 and TRBJ2-7 for the parts outside the CDR3, the full variable domain is KAGVTQTPRYLIKTRGQQVTLSCSPISGHRSVSWYQQTPGQGLQFLFEYFSETQRNKGNFPGRFSGRQFSNSRSEMNVSTLELGDSALYLCASSRVAGNRAEQYFGPGTRLTVT.

This sequence joins TRBV10-3 and TRBJ2-1; 8 nucleotides agree with TRBD1. This CDR3 has 14 residues. V was clipped by 9 bases and J by 7 bases; unmatched bases: 11. The germline V gene encodes CDR1 ENHRY and CDR2 SYGVKD. CDR3 in DNA: TGTGCCATTATGGACAGGGTCCCCGGGAATGAGCAGTTCTTC. Its translation: CAIMDRVPGNEQFF.

The chain couples TRBV6-2 or TRBV6-3 to TRBJ2-2, with 7 bases identical to TRBD1. The CDR3 loop spans 14 amino acids. After removal of 7 bases from V and 7 bases from J, the junction contained 9 bases not matched to a gene. Germline values: CDR1 MNHEY, CDR2 SVGEGT. In DNA, the CDR3 is TGTGCCAGCATACGGGACAGTCCTTACGGGGAGCTGTTTTTT. Its translation is CASIRDSPYGELFF.

The sample holds a few counts of this clonotype. This chain connects TRBV7-2 to TRBJ2-4; the match to TRBD1 covers 10 bases. The CDR3 covers 16 residues. Unmatched junction bases numbered 10, after V lost 4 bases and J lost 7 bases. CDR1 is SGHTA and CDR2 is FQGNSA in the germline V gene. The CDR3 region has the DNA TGTGCCAGCAGCTCCCCCCGGGACAGGGGAAGGAACATTCAGTACTTC. Translation: CASSSPRDRGRNIQYF.

This clonotype has only a few counts. The chain recombines TRBV6-1 with TRBJ1-2; TRBD1 matches 7 bases. The CDR3 loop spans 14 amino acids. The germline V gene has CDR1 MNHNS and CDR2 SASEGT. Germline trimming cut 6 bases from V and 8 bases from J; bases unmatched to any gene: 12. The DNA of the CDR3 is TGTGCCAGCAGGCCAAACACAGGGGAAGAAGGCTACACCTTC. Translating it yields CASRPNTGEEGYTF.

This sequence joins TRBV14 and TRBJ1-1; D gene ambiguous. Deletions cut 6 bases from V and 0 bases from J, with 8 bases between. Per the germline V gene, CDR1 is SGHDN and CDR2 is FVKESK. CDR3 size: 13 residues. The CDR3 spells CASRPIMNTEAFF. The DNA of the CDR3 is TGTGCCAGCAGACCGATCATGAACACTGAAGCTTTCTTT.

The rearrangement links TRBV4-2 to TRBJ2-7, with TRBD2 as a possible D gene (7 bases). Germline V gives CDR1 LGHNA, CDR2 YNFKEQ. V shed 1 base and J shed 5 bases, with 15 bases lying between them. This CDR3 is built from 15 residues. In nucleotides, the CDR3 is TGTGCCAGCAGCCAAGGGCCGGGGAGGGGGGACGAGCAGTACTTC. This sequence encodes CASSQGPGRGDEQYF.

The genes are TRBV20-1 and TRBJ2-5; the D call may be TRBD1 or TRBD2 (5 bases each). Trimming left V 5 bases short and J 5 bases short, with 15 bases between. The length of the CDR3 is 13 residues. Germline CDR1 DFQATT, CDR2 SNEGSKA (reference sequence). The CDR3 coding sequence is TGCAGTGCTCGCCCTGGGGGTCGGGAGACCCAGTACTTC. Translated: CSARPGGRETQYF.